What follows is one T cell receptor (beta chain) and its context. The entry originates in a study of blood T cell repertoires in COVID-19. Across the study: Nucleic acid was either cDNA or gDNA, and it came from T cells, B-cell-depleted T cells, or PBMCs.

Sequencing used immunoSEQ multiplex PCR; TCRdb keeps in-frame clones, though not all of them. The table has about 140,000 clones, roughly 73% seen once. The V gene lost 0 bases and the J gene lost 8 bases, with 13 bases spanning the gap. Germline V gives CDR1 GTSNPN, CDR2 SVGIG (reference sequence). This CDR3 comprises 13 residues. This clonotype originated in a woman between 45 and 60 years old with active or convalescent COVID-19. The genes are TRBV30 and TRBJ1-2, with D uncertain. The sample was peripheral blood. The CDR3 sequence is CAWSVAVQRGYTF. As DNA, the CDR3 is TGTGCCTGGAGTGTAGCCGTTCAGAGGGGCTACACCTTC.